This T cell receptor beta chain was sequenced in a study of T cells in Graves' hyperthyroidism and ophthalmopathy. Study observations and caveats: Ophthalmopathy was separated from stable hyperthyroidism by a 13 V-J model.

With a duration under 2 months, the hyperthyroidism was newly diagnosed in patients aged 18 to 65. Uncontrolled infection, other autoimmune disease, pregnancy or lactation led to exclusion. Orbital computed tomography, thyroid ultrasound, serum thyroxine and TRAb, and clinical symptoms together informed the diagnoses. RNA transcripts provided the source from which TCR beta CDR3 regions were amplified. The HTBI primer set drove a first-round RT-PCR of the TCR CDR3. A single record per CDR3 protein comes from TCRdb applying MiXCR to the multiplex PCR reads. The repertoire consists of roughly 170,000 distinct CDR3 sequences, with about a sixth occurring once and the leading ten covering around 27%. Turning to this clonotype: Antigen unknown.

Germline CDR1 MDHEN, CDR2 SYDVKM. The J segment lost 3 bases and the V segment lost 2 bases, leaving 4 bases of the junction unmatched. The CDR3 is made up of 15 amino acids. The specimen sequenced was blood. The clonotype originates from a woman aged 45-65 years with Graves' hyperthyroidism. The chain is built from TRBV28 and TRBJ1-5; 7 bases align to TRBD1. The CDR3 bases are TGTGCCAGCAGTTTACCAACAGGGGCCAATCAGCCCCAGCATTTT. As protein: CASSLPTGANQPQHF.